This T cell receptor (beta chain) was recovered during a study of T cell responses to AZD1222 COVID-19 vaccine. A word on this clone: Antigen unknown.

General study results and limits: Of the AZD1222 recipients, only 5 or 6 were seropositive at baseline.

CDR1 MNHNS and CDR2 SASEGT come from the germline V gene. The CDR3 runs to 23 residues. The trim removed 1 base at V and 1 base at J, leaving 26 bases unmatched. Method: immunoSEQ multiplex PCR; TCRdb's copy keeps in-frame clones and lacks some. The repertoire consists of 120,000 to 150,000 clones, with 86% occurring once and the leading ten covering about 4.8%. Source: peripheral blood, taken 28 days after the second AZD1222 dose. The rearrangement links TRBV6-1 to TRBJ2-7; TRBD1 matches at 9 bases. This TCR derives from an adult who received the AZD1222 COVID-19 vaccine. The CDR3 spells CASSEDALGAAGQGITSSYEQYF. The DNA of the CDR3 is TGTGCCAGCAGTGAAGACGCCCTGGGGGCCGCCGGACAGGGGATCACATCGTCCTACGAGCAGTACTTC.